This T cell receptor beta chain was sequenced for a study of T cells after yellow fever vaccination. Overall study findings and caveats: Detected again after the booster were most primary-vaccination clones, at about 96% CD4 and roughly 88% CD8.

This clonotype was counted ten times or more. Its antigen is not known. TCRdb used MiXCR to reprocess the 5' RACE reads, holding one entry per CDR3 protein. The table has approximately 240,000 distinct CDR3 sequences, approximately 3.8% seen once. This CDR3 has 14 amino acids. Trimming shortened V by 5 bases and J by 3 bases, and 13 bases separated the two germline ends. Germline V CDR1 and CDR2: MNHNS, SASEGT. This sequence joins TRBV6-1 and TRBJ1-1; no clear D. The sequencing used PBMCs, collected 15 days after the yellow fever booster vaccination. This sequence originates from a man younger than 30 who received the YFV17D yellow fever vaccine. CDR3 loop: CASSRVPPDTEAFF. DNA for the CDR3: TGTGCCAGCAGTAGGGTACCGCCGGACACTGAAGCTTTCTTT.